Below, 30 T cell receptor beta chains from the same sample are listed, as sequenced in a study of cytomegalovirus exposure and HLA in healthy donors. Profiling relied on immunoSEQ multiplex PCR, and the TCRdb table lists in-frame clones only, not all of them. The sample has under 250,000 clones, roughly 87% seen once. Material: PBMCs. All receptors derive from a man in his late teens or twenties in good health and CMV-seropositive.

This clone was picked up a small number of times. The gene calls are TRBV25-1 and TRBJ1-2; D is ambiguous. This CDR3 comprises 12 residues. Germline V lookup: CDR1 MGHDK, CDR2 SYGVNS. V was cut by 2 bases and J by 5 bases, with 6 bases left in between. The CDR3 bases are TGTGCCAGCAGTGAAAGCGCTTATGGCTACACCTTC. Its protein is CASSESAYGYTF.

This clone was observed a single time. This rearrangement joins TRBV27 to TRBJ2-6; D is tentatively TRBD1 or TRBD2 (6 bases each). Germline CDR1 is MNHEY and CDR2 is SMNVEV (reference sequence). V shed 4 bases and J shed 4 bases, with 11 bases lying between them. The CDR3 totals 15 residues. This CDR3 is CASSYRAGGANVLTF. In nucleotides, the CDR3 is TGTGCCAGCAGTTACAGGGCGGGGGGGGCCAACGTCCTGACTTTC. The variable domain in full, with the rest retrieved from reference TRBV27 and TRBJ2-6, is EAQVTQNPRYLITVTGKKLTVTCSQNMNHEYMSWYRQDPGLGLRQIYYSMNVEVTDKGDVPEGYKVSRKEKRNFPLILESPSPNQTSLYFCASSYRAGGANVLTFGAGSRLTVL.

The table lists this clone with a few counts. In DNA, the CDR3 is TGTGCCAGCAGCTTAGGGACGGTGAACACTGAAGCTTTCTTT. It specifies CASSLGTVNTEAFF. The chain uses TRBV7-9 and TRBJ1-1; D not certain. CDR1 SEHNR and CDR2 FQNEAQ come from the germline V gene (reference sequence). The ends were cut back, 1 base at V and 0 bases at J, with 6 bases in the middle. The CDR3 is 14 amino acids.

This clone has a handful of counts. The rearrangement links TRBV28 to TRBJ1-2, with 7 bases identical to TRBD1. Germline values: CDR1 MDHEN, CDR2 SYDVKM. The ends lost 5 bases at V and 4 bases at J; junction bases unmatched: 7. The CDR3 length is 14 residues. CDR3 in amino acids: CASSPLNRGYGYTF. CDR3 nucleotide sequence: TGTGCCAGCAGTCCTCTTAACAGGGGCTATGGCTACACCTTC.

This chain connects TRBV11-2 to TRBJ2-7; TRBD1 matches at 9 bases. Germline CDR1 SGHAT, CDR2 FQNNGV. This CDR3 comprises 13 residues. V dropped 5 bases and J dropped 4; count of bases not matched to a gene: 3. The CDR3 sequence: CASSVDRGYEQYF. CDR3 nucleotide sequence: TGTGCCAGCAGCGTCGACAGGGGGTACGAGCAGTACTTC.

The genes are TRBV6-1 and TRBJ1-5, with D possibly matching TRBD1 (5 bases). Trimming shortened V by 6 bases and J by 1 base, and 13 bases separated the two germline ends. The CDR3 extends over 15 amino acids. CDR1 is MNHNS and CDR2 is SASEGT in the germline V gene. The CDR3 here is CASRIREVSNQPQHF. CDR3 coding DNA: TGTGCCAGCAGGATCAGGGAAGTGAGCAATCAGCCCCAGCATTTT.

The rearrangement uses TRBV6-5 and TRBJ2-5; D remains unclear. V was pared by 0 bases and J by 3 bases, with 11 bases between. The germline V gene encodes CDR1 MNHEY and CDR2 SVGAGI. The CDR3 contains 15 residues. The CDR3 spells CASSYSSRLKETQYF. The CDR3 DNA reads TGTGCCAGCAGTTACTCGAGTCGACTCAAAGAGACCCAGTACTTC.

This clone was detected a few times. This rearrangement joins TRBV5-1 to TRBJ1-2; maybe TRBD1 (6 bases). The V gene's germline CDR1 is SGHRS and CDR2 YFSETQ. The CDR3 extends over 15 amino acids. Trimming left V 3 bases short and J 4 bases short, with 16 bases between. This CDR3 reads CASSSTPGDPYGYTF. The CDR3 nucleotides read TGCGCCAGCAGCTCCACCCCAGGGGATCCCTATGGCTACACCTTC.

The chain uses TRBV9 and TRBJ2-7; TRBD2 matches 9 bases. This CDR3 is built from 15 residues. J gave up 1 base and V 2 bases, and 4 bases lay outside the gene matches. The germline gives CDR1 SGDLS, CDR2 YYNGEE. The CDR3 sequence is CASSVSGSRSYEQYF. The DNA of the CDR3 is TGTGCCAGCAGCGTTAGCGGGAGTAGATCCTACGAGCAGTACTTC.

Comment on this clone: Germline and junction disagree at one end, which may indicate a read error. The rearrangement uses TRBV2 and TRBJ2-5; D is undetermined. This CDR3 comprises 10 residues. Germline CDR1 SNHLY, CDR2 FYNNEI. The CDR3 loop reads CASREETQYF. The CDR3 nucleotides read TGTGCCAGCAGGGAAGAGACCCAGTACTTC.

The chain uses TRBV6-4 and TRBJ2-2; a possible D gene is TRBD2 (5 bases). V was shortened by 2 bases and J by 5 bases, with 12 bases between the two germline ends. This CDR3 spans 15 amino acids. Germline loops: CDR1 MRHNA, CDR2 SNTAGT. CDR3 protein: CASSDGLPGTGELFF. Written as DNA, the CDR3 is TGTGCCAGCAGTGACGGGCTCCCGGGGACCGGGGAGCTGTTTTTT.

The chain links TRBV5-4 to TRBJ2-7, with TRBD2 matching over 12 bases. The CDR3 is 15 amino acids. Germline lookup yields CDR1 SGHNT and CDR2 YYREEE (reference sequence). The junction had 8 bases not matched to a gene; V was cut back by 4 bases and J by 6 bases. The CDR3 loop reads CASSPSSGLAGEQYF. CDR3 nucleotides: TGTGCCAGCAGCCCGTCGTCGGGACTAGCGGGCGAGCAGTACTTC. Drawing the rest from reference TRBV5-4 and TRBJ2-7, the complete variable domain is ETGVTQSPTHLIKTRGQQVTLRCSSQSGHNTVSWYQQALGQGPQFIFQYYREEENGRGNFPPRFSGLQFPNYSSELNVNALELDDSALYLCASSPSSGLAGEQYFGPGTRLTVT.

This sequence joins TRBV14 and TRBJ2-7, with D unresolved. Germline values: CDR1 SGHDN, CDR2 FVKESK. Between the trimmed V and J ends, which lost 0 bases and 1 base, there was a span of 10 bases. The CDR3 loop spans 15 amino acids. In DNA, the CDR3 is TGTGCCAGCAGCCAAGACCGGTTAGCTTCCTACGAGCAGTACTTC. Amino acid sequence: CASSQDRLASYEQYF. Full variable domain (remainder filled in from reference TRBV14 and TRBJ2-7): EAGVTQFPSHSVIEKGQTVTLRCDPISGHDNLYWYRRVMGKEIKFLLHFVKESKQDESGMPNNRFLAERTGGTYSTLKVQPAELEDSGVYFCASSQDRLASYEQYFGPGTRLTVT.

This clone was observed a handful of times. As DNA, the CDR3 is TGTGCCAGCAGTTTAGGCCAGGGGGTAATGAACACTGAAGCTTTCTTT. Protein product: CASSLGQGVMNTEAFF. The chain has TRBV2 and TRBJ1-1; 7 bases match TRBD1. With 5 bases clipped from V and 0 bases from J, the junction kept 9 bases outside the gene matches. CDR1 is SNHLY and CDR2 is FYNNEI in the germline V gene. CDR3 length: 16 amino acids.

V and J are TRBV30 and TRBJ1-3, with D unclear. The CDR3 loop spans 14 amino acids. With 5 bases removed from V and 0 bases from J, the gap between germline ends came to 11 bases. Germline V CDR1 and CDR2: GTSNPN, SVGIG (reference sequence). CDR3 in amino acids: CAWSAISSGNTIYF. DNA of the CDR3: TGTGCCTGGTCCGCCATAAGCTCTGGAAACACCATATATTTT.

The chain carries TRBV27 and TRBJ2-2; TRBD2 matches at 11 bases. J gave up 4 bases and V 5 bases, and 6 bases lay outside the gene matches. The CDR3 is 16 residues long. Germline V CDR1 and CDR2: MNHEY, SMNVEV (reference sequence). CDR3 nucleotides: TGTGCCAGCAGTCCAGGGACTAGCGGAACCACCGGGGAGCTGTTTTTT. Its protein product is CASSPGTSGTTGELFF.

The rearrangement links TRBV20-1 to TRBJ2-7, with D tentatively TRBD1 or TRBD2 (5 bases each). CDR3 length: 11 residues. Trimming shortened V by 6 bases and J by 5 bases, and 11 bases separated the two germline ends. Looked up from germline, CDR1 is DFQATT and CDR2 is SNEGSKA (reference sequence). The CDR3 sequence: CSALGDHEQYF. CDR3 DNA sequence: TGCAGTGCACTCGGGGACCACGAGCAGTACTTC.

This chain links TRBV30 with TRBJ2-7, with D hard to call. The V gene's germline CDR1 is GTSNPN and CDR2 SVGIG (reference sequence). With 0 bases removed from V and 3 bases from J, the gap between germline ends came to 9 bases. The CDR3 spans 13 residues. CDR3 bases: TGTGCCTGGAGTGTCGGCGACGGCTACGAGCAGTACTTC. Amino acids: CAWSVGDGYEQYF.

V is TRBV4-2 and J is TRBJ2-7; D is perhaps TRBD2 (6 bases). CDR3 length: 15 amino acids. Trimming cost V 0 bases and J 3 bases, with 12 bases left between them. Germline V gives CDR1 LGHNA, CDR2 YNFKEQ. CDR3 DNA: TGTGCCAGCAGCCAAGATATGGGACTCAACTACGAGCAGTACTTC. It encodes CASSQDMGLNYEQYF.

The CDR3, as DNA: TGTGCCAGCAGTTGGCAGGGGACTTACGAGCAGTACTTC. Protein product: CASSWQGTYEQYF. The chain joins TRBV27 to TRBJ2-7, with D possibly being TRBD1 or TRBD2 (6 bases each). CDR1 and CDR2 (germline): MNHEY, SMNVEV (reference sequence). This CDR3 comprises 13 residues. The V gene lost 4 bases and the J gene lost 4 bases, with 11 bases spanning the gap.

This CDR3 is CASSSYQETQYF. The CDR3 DNA is TGTGCCAGCAGTTCGTACCAAGAGACCCAGTACTTC. The rearrangement links TRBV27 to TRBJ2-5; D remains unclear. The germline CDR1 and CDR2 sequences are MNHEY and SMNVEV (reference sequence). The CDR3 runs to 12 residues. The V and J ends lost 4 bases and 0 bases respectively, with 3 bases between them.

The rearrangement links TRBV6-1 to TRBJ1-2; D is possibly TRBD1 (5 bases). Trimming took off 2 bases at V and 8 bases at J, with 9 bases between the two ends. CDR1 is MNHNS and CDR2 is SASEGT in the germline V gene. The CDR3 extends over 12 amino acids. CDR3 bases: TGTGCCAGCAGTGAACGGGGGAGAGGCTACACCTTC. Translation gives CASSERGRGYTF.

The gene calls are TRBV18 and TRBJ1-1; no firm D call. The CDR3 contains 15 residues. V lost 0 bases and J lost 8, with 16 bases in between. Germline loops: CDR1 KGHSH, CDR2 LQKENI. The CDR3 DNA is TGTGCCAGCTCACCACCCTCGGTTTTCCGTTCGGAAGCTTTCTTT. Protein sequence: CASSPPSVFRSEAFF.

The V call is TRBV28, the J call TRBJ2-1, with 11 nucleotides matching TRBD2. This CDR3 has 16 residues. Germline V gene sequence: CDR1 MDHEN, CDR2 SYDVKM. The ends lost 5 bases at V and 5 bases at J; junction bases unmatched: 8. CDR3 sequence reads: CASSPSGTSGNNEQFF. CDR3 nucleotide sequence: TGTGCCAGCAGTCCCTCCGGGACTAGCGGAAACAATGAGCAGTTCTTC. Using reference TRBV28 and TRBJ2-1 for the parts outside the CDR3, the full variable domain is DVKVTQSSRYLVKRTGEKVFLECVQDMDHENMFWYRQDPGLGLRLIYFSYDVKMKEKGDIPEGYSVSREKKERFSLILESASTNQTSMYLCASSPSGTSGNNEQFFGPGTRLTVL.

Written as DNA, the CDR3 is TGCGCCAGCAGCTTGGGGGGCACAGGAGCCCCCGACTATGGCTACACCTTC. Protein sequence: CASSLGGTGAPDYGYTF. V is TRBV5-1 and J is TRBJ1-2; D might be TRBD1 (5 bases). Looked up from germline, CDR1 is SGHRS and CDR2 is YFSETQ. The V end lost 0 bases, the J end lost 3 bases, and 18 bases lay between the germline ends. The CDR3 totals 17 residues.

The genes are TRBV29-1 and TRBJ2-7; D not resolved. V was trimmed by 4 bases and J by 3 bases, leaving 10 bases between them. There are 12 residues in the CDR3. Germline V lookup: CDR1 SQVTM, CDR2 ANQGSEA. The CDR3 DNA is TGCAGCGTTGTTGGGATCAGCTACGAGCAGTACTTC. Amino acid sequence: CSVVGISYEQYF.

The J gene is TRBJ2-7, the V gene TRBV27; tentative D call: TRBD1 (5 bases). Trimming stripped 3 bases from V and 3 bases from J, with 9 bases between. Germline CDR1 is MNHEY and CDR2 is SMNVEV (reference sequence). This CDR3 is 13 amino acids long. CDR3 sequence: CASSFGHFYEQYF. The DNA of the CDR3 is TGTGCCAGCAGTTTCGGACACTTCTACGAGCAGTACTTC.

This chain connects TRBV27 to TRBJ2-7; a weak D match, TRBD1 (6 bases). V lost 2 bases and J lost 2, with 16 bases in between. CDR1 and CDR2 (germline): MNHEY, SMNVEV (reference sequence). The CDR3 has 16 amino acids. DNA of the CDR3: TGTGCCAGCAGTTTAAGCCTCGGACAGCTACCCTACGAGCAGTACTTC. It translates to CASSLSLGQLPYEQYF.

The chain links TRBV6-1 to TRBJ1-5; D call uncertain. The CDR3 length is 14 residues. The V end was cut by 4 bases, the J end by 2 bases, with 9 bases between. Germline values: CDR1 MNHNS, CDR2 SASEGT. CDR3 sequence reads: CASSGDGGNQPQHF. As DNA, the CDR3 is TGTGCCAGCAGTGGGGATGGTGGCAATCAGCCCCAGCATTTT.

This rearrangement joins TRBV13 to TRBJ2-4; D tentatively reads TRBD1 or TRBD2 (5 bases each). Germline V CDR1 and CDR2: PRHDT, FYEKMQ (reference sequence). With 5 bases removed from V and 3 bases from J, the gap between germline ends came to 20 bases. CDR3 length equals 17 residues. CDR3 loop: CASSALGELGYKNIQYF. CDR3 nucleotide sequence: TGTGCCAGCAGCGCACTAGGGGAGTTAGGGTACAAAAACATTCAGTACTTC.